Included here is one T cell receptor beta chain sequence, with context. With 4 bases clipped from V and 13 bases from J, the junction kept 13 bases outside the gene matches. Germline V gene sequence: CDR1 SGHNT, CDR2 YYREEE (reference sequence). This CDR3 region has 14 residues. This record belongs to a study of cytomegalovirus exposure and HLA in healthy donors. Amplification used 60 Vbeta primers and 13 Jbeta primers. Sequenced by immunoSEQ multiplex PCR; TCRdb stores in-frame clones only, minus some. Of 200,000 to 250,000 clones detected, roughly 78% appear once; the ten largest clones hold roughly 0.45%. In nominal health when sampled, donors likely had unrecorded immune exposures nonetheless.

The specimen sequenced was PBMCs. The clonotype originates from a boy between 10 and 17 years old in good health and CMV-seronegative. V is TRBV5-4 and J is TRBJ1-4, with TRBD1 matching over 7 bases. The chain's CDR3 is CASSKDPGQSRLFF. CDR3 DNA sequence: TGTGCCAGCAGCAAAGATCCGGGACAGAGCCGACTGTTTTTT.